What follows are 18 T cell receptor beta chains derived from one specimen sequenced in a study of T cells in narcolepsy. Profiled with immunoSEQ multiplex PCR; TCRdb holds only in-frame clones, not every one. In the table there are some 30,000 clones, roughly 80% of which are singletons. Sequenced material: CD45RA- memory CD4+ T cells from PBMCs. The origin of the receptors is a human donor with narcolepsy.

The V and J genes are TRBV6-5 and TRBJ1-4, with a possible D match to TRBD1 (5 bases). The V gene's germline CDR1 is MNHEY and CDR2 SVGAGI. Trimming left V 5 bases short and J 8 bases short, with 18 bases between. CDR3 length: 15 residues. The DNA for the CDR3 is TGTGCCAGCAGTCGCGTACAGGATGGGAAAGAAAAACTGTTTTTT. It codes for CASSRVQDGKEKLFF.

The chain links TRBV6-1 to TRBJ1-2; D is perhaps TRBD1 (5 bases). This CDR3 is built from 14 residues. Trimming removed 7 bases from V and 7 bases from J, with 19 bases in between. Germline CDR1 MNHNS, CDR2 SASEGT. CDR3 DNA: TGTGCCAGCACTCTAGGAAGGGGCTTAGGTGGCTACACCTTC. Translated: CASTLGRGLGGYTF.

V and J are TRBV18 and TRBJ1-2; TRBD1 aligns across 9 bases. Germline-derived CDR1 and CDR2 are KGHSH and LQKENI. V shed 1 base, J shed 6 bases, and the junction held 15 bases outside the gene matches. This CDR3 is 18 amino acids long. The CDR3 nucleotides are TGTGCCAGCTCACCACTTCCGGGACAGGGAGGCTCTCAGGATGGCTACACCTTC. Its protein product is CASSPLPGQGGSQDGYTF.

CDR3 protein: CASSSSFGVRSNQPQHF. CDR3 nucleotides: TGTGCCAGCAGCTCATCTTTTGGGGTCAGAAGCAATCAGCCCCAGCATTTT. V and J are TRBV5-6 and TRBJ1-5; D gene unclear. The V gene lost 3 bases and the J gene lost 1 base, with 17 bases spanning the gap. CDR1 is SGHDT and CDR2 is YYEEEE in the germline V gene. The CDR3 consists of 17 residues.

Only one count was recorded for this clone. CDR3 coding DNA: TGTGCCAGTAGTGATTGGGGGGCTGGCTACACCTTC. Amino acids: CASSDWGAGYTF. The chain carries TRBV19 and TRBJ1-2, with D maybe TRBD1 (6 bases). CDR3 length: 12 amino acids. Germline V gene data show CDR1 as LNHDA and CDR2 as SQIVND (reference sequence). Trimming took 5 bases from V and 7 from J, leaving 11 bases between them.

V usage is TRBV19 and J usage is TRBJ1-5; 7 bases align to TRBD1. Germline values: CDR1 LNHDA, CDR2 SQIVND (reference sequence). Trimming removed 4 bases from V and 1 base from J; junction bases left unmatched: 7. The CDR3 contains 16 residues. This CDR3 reads CASSTRTGWSNQPQHF. In nucleotides, the CDR3 is TGTGCCAGTAGTACTAGGACAGGATGGAGCAATCAGCCCCAGCATTTT.

The gene calls are TRBV2 and TRBJ2-5; D not resolved. The CDR3 contains 13 residues. Trimming cost V 6 bases and J 2 bases, with 10 bases left between them. The germline V gene encodes CDR1 SNHLY and CDR2 FYNNEI. CDR3 DNA: TGTGCCAGCAGCAGAAGCTGGCAAGAGACCCAGTACTTC. Translating gives CASSRSWQETQYF.

The chain carries TRBV7-3 and TRBJ1-1; 7 bases align to TRBD1. This CDR3 has 14 amino acids. The V gene end was trimmed by 5 bases and the J gene end by 5 bases; junction bases not matched to a gene: 8. CDR1 and CDR2 (germline): SGHTA, FQGTGA. The CDR3 DNA reads as TGTGCCAGCAGCCACCGGACAGGCGGAACTGAAGCTTTCTTT. It encodes CASSHRTGGTEAFF. Full variable domain (missing parts from reference TRBV7-3 and TRBJ1-1): GAGVSQTPSNKVTEKGKYVELRCDPISGHTALYWYRQSLGQGPEFLIYFQGTGAADDSGLPNDRFFAVRPEGSVSTLKIQRTERGDSAVYLCASSHRTGGTEAFFGQGTRLTVV.

The chain joins TRBV19 to TRBJ2-3, with 11 positions matching TRBD2. The V and J ends lost 7 bases and 2 bases, in that order; junction bases with no gene match: 2. This CDR3 is 14 amino acids long. Germline values: CDR1 LNHDA, CDR2 SQIVND (reference sequence). CDR3 residues: CASKLAGDTDTQYF. For the CDR3, the DNA is TGTGCCAGTAAACTAGCGGGGGACACAGATACGCAGTATTTT.

The chain joins TRBV5-1 to TRBJ2-1, with D unresolved. The CDR3 is 14 residues long. The germline gives CDR1 SGHRS, CDR2 YFSETQ. The V end lost 0 bases, the J end lost 4 bases, and 8 bases lay between the germline ends. The CDR3 DNA reads TGCGCCAGCAGCTTGGCCCTAGATTACAATGAGCAGTTCTTC. This sequence encodes CASSLALDYNEQFF.

The chain joins TRBV5-1 to TRBJ2-2, with TRBD2 matching 8 bases. Germline values: CDR1 SGHRS, CDR2 YFSETQ. After removal of 0 bases from V and 7 bases from J, the junction contained 11 bases not matched to a gene. The CDR3 is made up of 17 amino acids. For the CDR3, the DNA is TGCGCCAGCAGCTTGGTCTCCTCGGGAGGGAAGAACGGGGAGCTGTTTTTT. Protein: CASSLVSSGGKNGELFF.

The V and J genes are TRBV19 and TRBJ2-7, with D unclear. Germline V gene sequence: CDR1 LNHDA, CDR2 SQIVND (reference sequence). V lost 4 bases and J lost 7, with 20 bases in between. This CDR3 has 15 residues. The CDR3 bases are TGTGCCAGTAGTAACTCTCCGAGCCCCTCCGGGGAGCAGTACTTC. Amino acids: CASSNSPSPSGEQYF.

The V and J genes are TRBV9 and TRBJ2-1; 14 bases map to TRBD2. Trimming took 2 bases from V and 10 from J; bases not matched to a gene: 14. CDR3 length equals 18 residues. CDR1 and CDR2 from the germline V gene are SGDLS and YYNGEE. The CDR3 bases are TGTGCCAGCAGCGTTAAGCCGGGACTAGCGGGGGCCCCAATGGAGCAGTTCTTC. It codes for CASSVKPGLAGAPMEQFF. The full variable domain, rest sourced from reference TRBV9 and TRBJ2-1, is DSGVTQTPKHLITATGQRVTLRCSPRSGDLSVYWYQQSLDQGLQFLIQYYNGEERAKGNILERFSAQQFPDLHSELNLSSLELGDSALYFCASSVKPGLAGAPMEQFFGPGTRLTVL.

The chain combines TRBV12-5 with TRBJ2-2; D may match TRBD1 or TRBD2 (5 bases each). V was shortened by 7 bases and J by 7 bases, with 16 bases between the two germline ends. Germline assignment: CDR1 LGHNT and CDR2 FRNRAP. The CDR3 totals 14 residues. The CDR3: CASAGVVGVGELFF. The CDR3 DNA sequence: TGTGCTAGTGCCGGGGTCGTGGGGGTCGGGGAGCTGTTTTTT.

This clone was seen just once. J is TRBJ1-5 and V is TRBV28; no clear D gene. Germline assignment: CDR1 MDHEN and CDR2 SYDVKM. The CDR3 totals 16 residues. The ends were cut back, 6 bases at V and 0 bases at J, with 15 bases in the middle. CDR3 protein: CASRQSGFYSNQPQHF. As DNA, the CDR3 is TGTGCCAGCAGGCAATCAGGATTTTATAGCAATCAGCCCCAGCATTTT.

This chain links TRBV7-9 with TRBJ1-1, with TRBD1 as a possible D gene (5 bases). The CDR3 length is 14 residues. Germline assignment: CDR1 SEHNR and CDR2 FQNEAQ (reference sequence). V lost 3 bases and J 0 bases, leaving 8 bases between the germline ends. Here the CDR3 DNA reads TGTGCCAGCAGCTTCACGGGGCTGAACACTGAAGCTTTCTTT. It is translated as CASSFTGLNTEAFF. The variable domain in full, with the rest retrieved from reference TRBV7-9 and TRBJ1-1, is DTGVSQNPRHKITKRGQNVTFRCDPISEHNRLYWYRQTLGQGPEFLTYFQNEAQLEKSRLLSDRFSAERPKGSFSTLEIQRTEQGDSAMYLCASSFTGLNTEAFFGQGTRLTVV.

This chain uses TRBV19 with TRBJ1-3; 7 bases line up with TRBD1. The V gene's germline CDR1 is LNHDA and CDR2 SQIVND (reference sequence). Trimming removed 6 bases from V and 0 bases from J; junction bases left unmatched: 8. CDR3 length: 16 residues. CDR3 sequence (DNA): TGTGCCAGTAGAGCTCGGGACAGCGGCTCTGGAAACACCATATATTTT. Protein sequence: CASRARDSGSGNTIYF. The variable domain in full, completed from reference TRBV19 and TRBJ1-3, reads DGGITQSPKYLFRKEGQNVTLSCEQNLNHDAMYWYRQDPGQGLRLIYYSQIVNDFQKGDIAEGYSVSREKKESFPLTVTSAQKNPTAFYLCASRARDSGSGNTIYFGEGSWLTVV.

The chain carries TRBV5-1 and TRBJ1-1; weak D call: TRBD1 (6 bases). Trimming cost V 2 bases and J 5 bases, with 19 bases left between them. The germline V gene encodes CDR1 SGHRS and CDR2 YFSETQ. CDR3 length equals 16 residues. The CDR3 region is CASSLQGGIAGTEAFF. In nucleotides, the CDR3 is TGCGCCAGCAGCTTACAGGGAGGGATAGCGGGGACTGAAGCTTTCTTT.